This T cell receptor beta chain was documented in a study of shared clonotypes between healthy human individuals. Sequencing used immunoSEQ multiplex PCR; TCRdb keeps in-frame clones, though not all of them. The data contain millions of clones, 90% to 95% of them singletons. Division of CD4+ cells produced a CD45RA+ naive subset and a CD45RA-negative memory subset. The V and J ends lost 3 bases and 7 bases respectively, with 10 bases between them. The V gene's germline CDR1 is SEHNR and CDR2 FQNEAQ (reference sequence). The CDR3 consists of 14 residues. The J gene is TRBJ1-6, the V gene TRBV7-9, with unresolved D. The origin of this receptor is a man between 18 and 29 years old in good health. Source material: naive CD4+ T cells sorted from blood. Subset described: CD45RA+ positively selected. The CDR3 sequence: CASSFDRDNSPLHF. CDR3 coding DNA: TGTGCCAGCAGCTTTGACCGCGACAATTCACCCCTCCACTTT.